The rows below give T cell receptor beta chains drawn from one sample of a study of radiation and T cells in renal cell carcinoma. The assay was immunoSEQ multiplex PCR, and TCRdb's table has in-frame clones only and misses some. The sample contains about 130,000 clones, around 89% of which appear only once. The material was blood, obtained from a patient whose treatment included radiotherapy and nephrectomy. These receptors all stem from a woman between 65 and 79 years old with renal cell carcinoma. CDR3s include the opening cysteine and the closing phenylalanine or tryptophan. The order of the fields is J gene, V gene, D gene, clone size, CDR3 DNA, CDR3 protein. A D gene is named only where the DNA matches it firmly. Size values are once, few and many counts, or a class for expanded clones, and some rows have none.

j_gene: TRBJ1-1; v_gene: TRBV7-9; d_gene: .; abundance: .; CDR3nt: TGTGCCAGCAGCTCCGGGGCCCGTGAAGCTTTCTTT; CDR3aa: CASSSGAREAFF
j_gene: TRBJ1-1; v_gene: TRBV11-2; d_gene: .; abundance: .; CDR3nt: TGTGCCAGCAGCTTAGTTCTGGGATTGAACACTGAAGCTTTCTTT; CDR3aa: CASSLVLGLNTEAFF
j_gene: TRBJ2-5; v_gene: TRBV5-4; d_gene: TRBD2; abundance: .; CDR3nt: TGTGCCAGCAGCTTGGCCGGCGGGGGGAGGGAGACCCAGTACTTC; CDR3aa: CASSLAGGGRETQYF
j_gene: TRBJ1-4; v_gene: TRBV30; d_gene: .; abundance: .; CDR3nt: TGTGCCTGGAGGGGCGCGACAGGACCTTATGAAAAACTGTTTTTT; CDR3aa: CAWRGATGPYEKLFF
j_gene: TRBJ1-3; v_gene: TRBV5-5; d_gene: TRBD1; abundance: .; CDR3nt: TGTGCCAGCAGCTTCCGGGACAGAATTGTGGGAAACACCATATATTTT; CDR3aa: CASSFRDRIVGNTIYF
j_gene: TRBJ1-1; v_gene: TRBV5-5; d_gene: .; abundance: few; CDR3nt: TGTGCCAGCAGCTTGTACGGCGGGAACACTGAAGCTTTCTTT; CDR3aa: CASSLYGGNTEAFF
j_gene: TRBJ1-3; v_gene: TRBV29-1; d_gene: .; abundance: .; CDR3nt: TGCAGCGTTGCGGACACGGTCTCTGGAAACACCATATATTTT; CDR3aa: CSVADTVSGNTIYF
j_gene: TRBJ2-2; v_gene: TRBV5-8; d_gene: TRBD1; abundance: .; CDR3nt: TGTGCCAGCAGCTTTTGGACAGGGTACGCCGGGGAGCTGTTTTTT; CDR3aa: CASSFWTGYAGELFF
j_gene: TRBJ1-1; v_gene: TRBV1; d_gene: .; abundance: .; CDR3nt: .; CDR3aa: CTSSQFAPGTGRTEAFF
j_gene: TRBJ2-3; v_gene: TRBV25-1; d_gene: .; abundance: .; CDR3nt: TGTGCCAGCAGTGACGGGGAACTAGGGAACGCAGATACGCAGTATTTT; CDR3aa: CASSDGELGNADTQYF
j_gene: TRBJ1-5; v_gene: TRBV30; d_gene: TRBD1; abundance: few; CDR3nt: TGTGCCTGGAGTGTACGAGTCGGGCATACAGGGGTCCGCAATCAGCCCCAGCATTTT; CDR3aa: CAWSVRVGHTGVRNQPQHF
j_gene: TRBJ2-7; v_gene: TRBV4-3; d_gene: TRBD2; abundance: .; CDR3nt: TGCGCCAGCAGCCAAGAGGGGGCGGGACTAGCAACATACGAGCAGTACTTC; CDR3aa: CASSQEGAGLATYEQYF
j_gene: TRBJ2-1; v_gene: TRBV2; d_gene: .; abundance: .; CDR3nt: TGTGCCAGTAACACCTTAGCGGTCCCCAATGAGCAGTTCTTC; CDR3aa: CASNTLAVPNEQFF
j_gene: TRBJ1-6; v_gene: TRBV28; d_gene: .; abundance: .; CDR3nt: TGTGCTTCAGGGAGTTCACCCCTCCACTTT; CDR3aa: CASGSSPLHF
j_gene: TRBJ2-3; v_gene: TRBV9; d_gene: .; abundance: .; CDR3nt: TGTGCCAGCAGCAGGGGCACAGATACGCAGTATTTT; CDR3aa: CASSRGTDTQYF
j_gene: TRBJ2-5; v_gene: TRBV2; d_gene: .; abundance: .; CDR3nt: TGTGCCAGCAGGGGTCAGGAGACCCAGTACTTC; CDR3aa: CASRGQETQYF
j_gene: TRBJ2-5; v_gene: TRBV5-1; d_gene: .; abundance: .; CDR3nt: TGCGCCAGCAGCTTGTTGTGGGGTGGTGGGACCCAGTACTTC; CDR3aa: CASSLLWGGGTQYF
j_gene: TRBJ1-2; v_gene: TRBV4-3; d_gene: TRBD1; abundance: .; CDR3nt: TGCGCCAGCAGCCAAGACGCTCGGGGACAGGGGGCTTTCTATGGCTACACCTTC; CDR3aa: CASSQDARGQGAFYGYTF
j_gene: TRBJ2-7; v_gene: TRBV5-8; d_gene: .; abundance: .; CDR3nt: TGTGCCAGCAGCTTGGCCAGGGGTTACGAGCAGTACTTC; CDR3aa: CASSLARGYEQYF
j_gene: TRBJ1-4; v_gene: TRBV7-6; d_gene: TRBD1; abundance: .; CDR3nt: TGTGCCAGCAGCCCCGACAGGGAGTATGAAAAACTGTTTTTT; CDR3aa: CASSPDREYEKLFF
j_gene: TRBJ2-7; v_gene: TRBV11-2; d_gene: .; abundance: .; CDR3nt: TGTGCCAGCAGCTTAGATGGCAGGGGAGGGGAGTACTTC; CDR3aa: CASSLDGRGGEYF
j_gene: TRBJ1-1; v_gene: TRBV7-9; d_gene: TRBD1; abundance: .; CDR3nt: TGTGCCAGCAGCTTAGTGGGGGGACAGGGGACCCTCATGAACACTGAAGCTTTCTTT; CDR3aa: CASSLVGGQGTLMNTEAFF
j_gene: TRBJ1-1; v_gene: TRBV6-1; d_gene: .; abundance: .; CDR3nt: TGTGCCAGCAGTGAATACGGGGCGCCCACTGAAGCTTTCTTT; CDR3aa: CASSEYGAPTEAFF
j_gene: TRBJ1-2; v_gene: TRBV5-1; d_gene: TRBD1; abundance: .; CDR3nt: TGCGCCAGCAGCTTGGGGACAGGAGCTAACTATGGCTACACCTTC; CDR3aa: CASSLGTGANYGYTF
j_gene: TRBJ1-2; v_gene: TRBV5-6; d_gene: .; abundance: once; CDR3nt: TGTGCCAGCAGCTTCGAGTCTAACTATGGCTACACCTTC; CDR3aa: CASSFESNYGYTF
j_gene: TRBJ2-3; v_gene: TRBV5-1; d_gene: .; abundance: .; CDR3nt: TGCGCCAGCAGCTTGGCCGCCCCGGGTGTTGATACGCAGTATTTT; CDR3aa: CASSLAAPGVDTQYF
j_gene: TRBJ1-1; v_gene: TRBV6-1; d_gene: TRBD1; abundance: .; CDR3nt: TGTGCCAGCCGACAGGGGATTACCTTGAACACTGAAGCTTTCTTT; CDR3aa: CASRQGITLNTEAFF
j_gene: TRBJ2-7; v_gene: TRBV6-5; d_gene: TRBD1; abundance: .; CDR3nt: TGTGCCAGCAGTTCGACAGGGGGAGAGCAGTACTTC; CDR3aa: CASSSTGGEQYF
j_gene: TRBJ2-3; v_gene: TRBV27; d_gene: TRBD2; abundance: .; CDR3nt: TGTGCCAGCAAACAGCGGGGGGAGGTCACAGATACGCAGTATTTT; CDR3aa: CASKQRGEVTDTQYF
j_gene: TRBJ1-2; v_gene: TRBV12-5; d_gene: .; abundance: once; CDR3nt: TGTGCTAGTGGTTTAGGCAGGGAATACGATGGCTACACCTTC; CDR3aa: CASGLGREYDGYTF
j_gene: TRBJ1-1; v_gene: TRBV1; d_gene: .; abundance: .; CDR3nt: TGCACCAGCAGCCAAACCGGGGGCCCCATGAACACTGAAGCTTTCTTT; CDR3aa: CTSSQTGGPMNTEAFF
j_gene: TRBJ2-7; v_gene: TRBV10-3; d_gene: .; abundance: .; CDR3nt: TGTGCCGCAAGTCTGACGGACTACGAGCAGTACTTC; CDR3aa: CAASLTDYEQYF
j_gene: TRBJ1-2; v_gene: TRBV9; d_gene: .; abundance: .; CDR3nt: TGTGCCAGCAGCGTGCAGGGGACCTATGGCTACACCTTC; CDR3aa: CASSVQGTYGYTF
j_gene: TRBJ2-7; v_gene: TRBV5-4; d_gene: TRBD1; abundance: .; CDR3nt: TGTGCCAGCAGCTTGGACAGGGGTGACGAGCAGTACTTC; CDR3aa: CASSLDRGDEQYF
j_gene: TRBJ1-6; v_gene: TRBV4-3; d_gene: .; abundance: .; CDR3nt: TGCGCCAGCAGCCAAGAAAGGGGACATCTTTCACCCCTCCACTTT; CDR3aa: CASSQERGHLSPLHF
j_gene: TRBJ1-1; v_gene: TRBV9; d_gene: .; abundance: once; CDR3nt: TGTGCCAGCAGCGTAGATAGCCGGGCTGAAGCTTTCTTT; CDR3aa: CASSVDSRAEAFF
j_gene: TRBJ2-2; v_gene: TRBV15; d_gene: TRBD2; abundance: .; CDR3nt: TGTGCCACCAGCAGAGGTGGGGGGGTGCCTCTCACCGGGGAGCTGTTTTTT; CDR3aa: CATSRGGGVPLTGELFF
j_gene: TRBJ2-3; v_gene: TRBV2; d_gene: TRBD2; abundance: once; CDR3nt: TGTGCCAGCAAGGGGACTAGCGGGGGAGTAGGGACAGATACGCAGTATTTT; CDR3aa: CASKGTSGGVGTDTQYF
j_gene: TRBJ1-1; v_gene: TRBV6-1; d_gene: .; abundance: .; CDR3nt: TGTGCCAGCACCCTCCACAGGAACACTGAAGCTTTCTTT; CDR3aa: CASTLHRNTEAFF
j_gene: TRBJ1-4; v_gene: TRBV28; d_gene: .; abundance: .; CDR3nt: TGTGCCAGCAGTTTCGGGGGGCGCGATGAAAAACTGTTTTTT; CDR3aa: CASSFGGRDEKLFF
j_gene: TRBJ2-7; v_gene: TRBV7-8; d_gene: .; abundance: .; CDR3nt: TGTGCCAGCAGCTTAGGCCTCAGGGGACCAAACTACGAGCAGTACTTC; CDR3aa: CASSLGLRGPNYEQYF
j_gene: TRBJ1-1; v_gene: TRBV30; d_gene: .; abundance: .; CDR3nt: TGTGCCCACCGGACGGAAAGATCTGAAGCTTTCTTT; CDR3aa: CAHRTERSEAFF
j_gene: TRBJ2-7; v_gene: TRBV5-4; d_gene: TRBD2; abundance: .; CDR3nt: TGTGCCAGCAGCTTTAGCGGGGGCTCCTACGAGCAGTACTTC; CDR3aa: CASSFSGGSYEQYF
j_gene: TRBJ2-3; v_gene: TRBV6-5; d_gene: .; abundance: .; CDR3nt: TGTGCCAGCACCTCGAACAGGGCTGATACGCAGTATTTT; CDR3aa: CASTSNRADTQYF
j_gene: TRBJ2-7; v_gene: TRBV5-1; d_gene: TRBD1; abundance: once; CDR3nt: TGCGCCAGCAGCTTAACAGGGGGCTATGGCGAGCAGTACTTC; CDR3aa: CASSLTGGYGEQYF
j_gene: TRBJ1-2; v_gene: TRBV19; d_gene: TRBD1; abundance: once; CDR3nt: TGTGCCAGTATGGACAGGGTATCAAGTAACTATGGCTACACCTTC; CDR3aa: CASMDRVSSNYGYTF
j_gene: TRBJ1-1; v_gene: TRBV19; d_gene: TRBD1; abundance: once; CDR3nt: TGTGCCAGCCGATGGACAGGCGCGAACACTGAAGCTTTCTTT; CDR3aa: CASRWTGANTEAFF
j_gene: TRBJ1-6; v_gene: TRBV2; d_gene: .; abundance: .; CDR3nt: TGTGCCAGCAGTGGGGCGGCCAATTCACCCCTCCACTTT; CDR3aa: CASSGAANSPLHF
j_gene: TRBJ2-2; v_gene: TRBV5-1; d_gene: .; abundance: .; CDR3nt: TGCGCCAGCAGCTTTAACAGCGGGGAGCTGTTTTTT; CDR3aa: CASSFNSGELFF
j_gene: TRBJ2-1; v_gene: TRBV5-4; d_gene: .; abundance: .; CDR3nt: TGTGCCAGCAGCTTGGTCAAATCTGAGCAGTTCTTC; CDR3aa: CASSLVKSEQFF
j_gene: TRBJ2-2; v_gene: TRBV7-8; d_gene: .; abundance: .; CDR3nt: TGTGCCAGCAGCTTAGCGTCAGCCGGGGAGCTGTTTTTT; CDR3aa: CASSLASAGELFF
j_gene: TRBJ1-1; v_gene: TRBV6-1; d_gene: .; abundance: once; CDR3nt: TGTGCCAGCAGAGCCACAGTGGACACTGAAGCTTTCTTT; CDR3aa: CASRATVDTEAFF
j_gene: TRBJ2-7; v_gene: TRBV11-2; d_gene: .; abundance: .; CDR3nt: TGTGCCAGCAGCTTATCCTTCCCGAGACAATTCTTC; CDR3aa: CASSLSFPRQFF